This T cell receptor beta chain was profiled in a study of blood T cells in healthy people across ages. Across the study: The capture of about one barcoded beta molecule per two T cells was achieved by template switching.

CDR3 length equals 16 residues. CDR1 is SGHVS, CDR2 FNYEAQ, per germline. Trimming left V 0 bases short and J 9 bases short, with 18 bases between. The second PCR ran roughly 6 to 12 cycles with a sample-barcoded 5' primer and J-beta primers. TCRdb passed the 5' RACE reads through MiXCR, listing each CDR3 protein once. The sample contains fewer than 750,000 distinct CDR3 sequences, roughly half of which appear only once. In each sample, at least 6.5 million PBMCs were isolated. Material for sequencing was blood. The genes are TRBV7-6 and TRBJ2-1, with D possibly called TRBD1 or TRBD2 (5 bases each). The source of this sequence is a woman at least 80 years old in good health. The CDR3 DNA reads as TGTGCCAGCAGCTTAGCGCGGACTTTAAGTAGGGGTGAGCAGTTCTTC. Translated: CASSLARTLSRGEQFF.